Listed below are T cell receptor beta chains from one sample, sequenced in a study of blood T cell repertoires in COVID-19. Data came from immunoSEQ multiplex PCR; TCRdb stores just in-frame clones and leaves some out. The table records 60,000 to 75,000 clones, about 89% of them present only once. The sample consisted of peripheral blood. The receptors derive from an older woman with acute or convalescent COVID-19. The CDR3 runs from the conserved cysteine through the conserved F or W. The D gene is left open where the match is weak. Rows give clone size only sometimes, using once, few, many, or a class for an expanded clone.

TRBD1	TRBV7-8	TRBJ2-1	NA	CAAGQGSSYNEQFF
NA	TRBV7-9	TRBJ1-6	NA	CASSRDTNNSPLHF
NA	TRBV5-8	TRBJ2-3	NA	CASSSPNLGGADTQYF
NA	TRBV28	TRBJ1-1	NA	CASSSGLNTEAFF
NA	TRBV5-1	TRBJ1-4	NA	CASSPGGRSDEKLFF
TRBD1	TRBV19	TRBJ1-5	NA	CASSGRTGQSYQPQHF
TRBD2	TRBV19	TRBJ2-1	NA	CASSIGGTMGNEQFF
NA	TRBV16	TRBJ1-1	NA	CASSPYRDTEAFF
TRBD2	TRBV5-1	TRBJ2-5	once	CARSSGGFGQETQYF
TRBD2	TRBV12-5	TRBJ2-2	NA	CASAPSGGPNGELFF
NA	TRBV2	TRBJ1-1	NA	CASSDRYMNTEAFF
TRBD2	TRBV4-1	TRBJ2-5	NA	CASSPRTSGGLMETQYF
NA	TRBV12-3/TRBV12-4	TRBJ1-1	once	CASSLQGGTEAFF
TRBD1	TRBV7-2	TRBJ1-6	NA	CASSSGGNSPLHF
NA	TRBV3-1/TRBV3-2	TRBJ1-3	many	CASSQTGWGNTIYF
NA	TRBV7-2	TRBJ1-1	NA	CASSLVSTRSEAFF
TRBD1	TRBV6-2/TRBV6-3	TRBJ1-6	NA	CASSSTPGQINSPLHF
NA	TRBV7-9	TRBJ1-1	NA	CASSEPEKIKAFF
NA	TRBV7-6	TRBJ2-1	once	CASSQTGYHNEQFF
NA	TRBV10-3	TRBJ2-5	NA	CATKGGSRETQYF
NA	TRBV10-3	TRBJ2-2	NA	CAISYDSPVVGGELFF
NA	TRBV12-5	TRBJ1-1	few	CASGIRGEAFF
NA	TRBV3-1/TRBV3-2	TRBJ2-3	NA	CASSQTRTDTQYF
NA	TRBV7-9	TRBJ1-1	NA	CASSSRGGSTEAFF
NA	TRBV6-5	TRBJ2-7	NA	CASSPGTSTYEQYF
NA	TRBV3-1/TRBV3-2	TRBJ1-2	NA	CASTQTSGSGYTF
TRBD1	TRBV2	TRBJ1-6	NA	CASRETGTENSPLHF
NA	TRBV5-1	TRBJ1-2	NA	CASSLGPGQTDYGYTF